Sequencing of this T cell receptor (beta chain) was carried out in a study of shared clonotypes between healthy human individuals. The CDR3 contains 15 residues. From germline, CDR1 is SEHNR and CDR2 FQNEAQ (reference sequence). Losses at the gene ends were 0 bases for V and 4 bases for J; bases not matched to a gene: 0. Sequencing used immunoSEQ multiplex PCR; TCRdb keeps in-frame clones, though not all of them. Among around 1,100,000 clones listed, about 72% were seen once. The table lists this clone with a count of one. The receptor was isolated from a man younger than 30 in good health. Some clones in this sample may be carry-over from other donors' samples. The sequencing input was memory CD4+ T cells from PBMCs. Indicated subset: CD45RA-negative fraction. V usage is TRBV7-9 and J usage is TRBJ2-5; TRBD2 matches at 12 bases. The CDR3 DNA sequence: TGTGCCAGCAGCTTAGCGGGACTAGCGGGAGAGACCCAGTACTTC. It specifies CASSLAGLAGETQYF.